This entry concerns a single TCR beta chain. As handled by the study authors: Nucleated cell counts were estimated from reference gene primer amplification. Repertoires were generated with immunoSEQ multiplex PCR, while TCRdb's copy carries only in-frame clones and drops some. V and J calls and clone size are as listed in that table; D and trimming were resolved from the DNA. The sample has approximately 87,000 clones; 80% to 90% are singletons. V was clipped by 4 bases and J by 6 bases; unmatched bases: 6. Germline V gene sequence: CDR1 SGHRS, CDR2 YFSETQ. CDR3 length: 14 amino acids. The sample belongs to a study of blood T cell repertoires in COVID-19. Background on the study: Spain, Italy and the United States supplied samples that represented acute and convalescent COVID-19.

Sequencing was done on a sample of peripheral blood. The V gene is TRBV5-1, the J gene TRBJ1-5; 8 bases line up with TRBD1. The source is an elderly woman with acute or convalescent COVID-19. CDR3 sequence: CASSPDRGIQPQHF. The CDR3, as DNA: TGCGCCAGCAGCCCCGACAGGGGAATTCAGCCCCAGCATTTT.